Each of the 31 T cell receptor beta chains below was sequenced from the same sample in a study of blood T cell repertoires in COVID-19. Libraries were prepared by immunoSEQ multiplex PCR; TCRdb keeps only in-frame clonotypes and omits some of them. The sample includes roughly 100,000 clones, 65% to 90% of them seen just once. The source material was peripheral blood. The receptor set was obtained from a woman of 80 years or more with active or convalescent COVID-19.

The V gene is TRBV27, the J gene TRBJ2-7; 12 bases align to TRBD2. This CDR3 spans 18 amino acids. Germline V gene sequence: CDR1 MNHEY, CDR2 SMNVEV (reference sequence). V trimming: 5 bases; J trimming: 0 bases; junction bases outside the gene matches: 11. This CDR3 is CASSPRLAGAADSYEQYF. The CDR3 bases are TGTGCCAGCAGTCCCCGACTAGCGGGAGCCGCCGACTCCTACGAGCAGTACTTC.

Notes on this clone: Other DNA variants within this sample encode the same CDR3. V usage is TRBV7-3 and J usage is TRBJ1-1; D is unresolved. The CDR3 loop spans 13 amino acids. Trimming removed 2 bases from V and 1 base from J, with 5 bases in between. Per germline, CDR1 SGHTA and CDR2 FQGTGA. The CDR3 loop reads CASSLGQNTEAFF. The CDR3 DNA is TGTGCCAGCAGCTTAGGGCAGAACACTGAAGCTTTCTTT.

This clone was seen a single time. CDR3 nucleotide sequence: TGTGCCAGCAGCCAGCCGGGTCGTGGGAGGGCTTCGAGGGGGAGCCAGTACTTC. Amino acid sequence: CASSQPGRGRASRGSQYF. This chain joins TRBV11-2 and TRBJ2-5; weak D call: TRBD2 (7 bases). The CDR3 is made up of 18 amino acids. With 5 bases removed from V and 10 bases from J, the gap between germline ends came to 32 bases. CDR1 is SGHAT, CDR2 FQNNGV, per germline.

The chain employs TRBV18 and TRBJ1-2; D not certain. The CDR3 spans 16 residues. CDR1 KGHSH and CDR2 LQKENI come from the germline V gene. Trimming pared 2 bases from V and 3 bases from J, leaving 16 bases between. The CDR3, as DNA: TGTGCCAGCTCACCAGGGAGCACTTCCCCCTACTATGGCTACACCTTC. Its protein product is CASSPGSTSPYYGYTF.

The chain is built from TRBV20-1 and TRBJ1-5; 7 nucleotides align to TRBD1. J was trimmed by 2 bases and V by 3 bases; bases with no gene match: 4. CDR1 and CDR2 (germline): DFQATT, SNEGSKA (reference sequence). The CDR3 extends over 14 amino acids. The CDR3, as DNA: TGCAGTGCTAGTGGAGGGGGCGGCAATCAGCCCCAGCATTTT. Protein product: CSASGGGGNQPQHF.

The rearrangement links TRBV7-3 to TRBJ2-2, with TRBD1 matching 10 bases. Losses at the gene ends were 5 bases for V and 5 bases for J; bases not matched to a gene: 8. Germline-derived CDR1 and CDR2 are SGHTA and FQGTGA. The CDR3 contains 16 residues. The CDR3 loop reads CASSPRQGAMTGELFF. For the CDR3, the DNA is TGTGCCAGCAGCCCGCGACAGGGGGCGATGACCGGGGAGCTGTTTTTT.

The chain links TRBV10-1 to TRBJ2-3, with TRBD2 matching over 15 bases. J lost 0 bases, V lost 2 bases, and 6 bases had no gene match. The CDR3 extends over 19 amino acids. The V gene's germline CDR1 is WNHNN and CDR2 SYGVQD (reference sequence). CDR3 in DNA: TGCGCCAGCAGTGAGCCGGGACTAGCGGGGGGTCTAAGCACAGATACGCAGTATTTT. This encodes CASSEPGLAGGLSTDTQYF.

The chain is built from TRBV5-6 and TRBJ1-6; a possible D gene is TRBD1 (6 bases). CDR1 and CDR2 from the germline V gene are SGHDT and YYEEEE. Trimming stripped 2 bases from V and 10 bases from J, with 19 bases between. There are 16 residues in the CDR3. CDR3 sequence reads: CASSFSRGPLRSPLHF. The CDR3, as DNA: TGTGCCAGCAGCTTCTCCAGGGGCCCCCTTAGGTCACCCCTCCACTTT.

The V and J genes are TRBV7-9 and TRBJ1-6; no reliable D call. The germline CDR1 and CDR2 sequences are SEHNR and FQNEAQ (reference sequence). Trimming removed 4 bases from V and 8 bases from J, with 9 bases in between. The CDR3 runs 13 residues. Here the CDR3 reads CASSWAVDSPLHF. The CDR3 DNA is TGTGCCAGCAGCTGGGCAGTGGATTCACCCCTCCACTTT.

The chain links TRBV20-1 to TRBJ1-2; D gene unclear. The germline V and J ends were trimmed by 2 bases and 2 bases, with 3 bases remaining between them. The CDR3 is 11 amino acids. CDR1 is DFQATT, CDR2 SNEGSKA, per germline (reference sequence). The CDR3 nucleotides read TGCAGTGCTAGACAGAACTATGGCTACACCTTC. It codes for CSARQNYGYTF.

This chain joins TRBV4-2 and TRBJ2-1; no reliable D call. With 0 bases removed from V and 4 bases from J, the gap between germline ends came to 7 bases. Germline V gives CDR1 LGHNA, CDR2 YNFKEQ. The CDR3 length is 14 residues. In nucleotides, the CDR3 is TGTGCCAGCAGCCAAGATAACGGGTACAATGAGCAGTTCTTC. Translation: CASSQDNGYNEQFF.

In its sample, this clone was seen a few times. Additional DNA sequences in this sample encode the identical CDR3. The rearrangement links TRBV6-6 to TRBJ2-7; 7 bases are shared with TRBD2. Germline CDR1 and CDR2: MNHNY and SVGAGI (reference sequence). CDR3 length equals 14 residues. V trimming: 2 bases; J trimming: 0 bases; junction bases outside the gene matches: 1. The CDR3 sequence is CASSYGGGSYEQYF. The CDR3 DNA sequence: TGTGCCAGCAGTTACGGCGGGGGCTCCTACGAGCAGTACTTC.

This chain joins TRBV2 and TRBJ1-1; 7 bases fit TRBD1. V dropped 8 bases and J dropped 6; count of bases not matched to a gene: 9. The CDR3 length is 13 residues. CDR1 SNHLY and CDR2 FYNNEI come from the germline V gene. The CDR3 region has the DNA TGTGCCAGCCGGAACAGGGGATCCGCTGAAGCTTTCTTT. Translated, it gives CASRNRGSAEAFF.

The V gene is TRBV7-2, the J gene TRBJ1-2; D gene unclear. The germline CDR1 and CDR2 sequences are SGHTA and FQGNSA. Trimming shortened V by 0 bases and J by 5 bases, and 10 bases separated the two germline ends. The CDR3 covers 14 residues. Here the CDR3 reads CASSLAEVGYGYTF. DNA for the CDR3: TGTGCCAGCAGCTTAGCGGAGGTGGGGTATGGCTACACCTTC.

The chain links TRBV25-1 to TRBJ1-2; D is unclear. CDR3 length: 13 residues. The germline V and J ends were trimmed by 5 bases and 5 bases, with 12 bases remaining between them. Germline V gene lookup returns CDR1 MGHDK and CDR2 SYGVNS. CDR3 sequence (DNA): TGTGCCAGCAGTTCATTTGGCGGATATGGCTACACCTTC. Translating gives CASSSFGGYGYTF.

The rearrangement joins TRBV2 to TRBJ2-3; D gene uncertain. Germline loops: CDR1 SNHLY, CDR2 FYNNEI. V was shortened by 5 bases and J by 2 bases, with 5 bases between the two germline ends. The CDR3 spans 12 residues. The CDR3 DNA follows: TGTGCCAGCAGTCTGTTCACAGATACGCAGTATTTT. Protein sequence: CASSLFTDTQYF.

The chain links TRBV7-2 to TRBJ1-2; D is perhaps TRBD1 (6 bases). V shed 4 bases and J shed 7 bases, with 16 bases lying between them. This CDR3 has 14 residues. The V gene's germline CDR1 is SGHTA and CDR2 FQGNSA. Written as DNA, the CDR3 is TGTGCCAGCAGCTCTTACCCGACGACAGGTGGCTACACCTTC. Translation gives CASSSYPTTGGYTF.

J is TRBJ2-1 and V is TRBV4-3; 10 bases fit TRBD2. This CDR3 is built from 16 residues. V was clipped by 3 bases and J by 6 bases; unmatched bases: 8. CDR1 is LGHNA, CDR2 YSLEER, per germline. As DNA, the CDR3 is TGCGCCAGCAGCCAGGAGGGACTAGCGCCGTCCAATGAGCAGTTCTTC. Translated, it gives CASSQEGLAPSNEQFF.

CDR3 region: CASSLARDFMSDTQYF. The CDR3 coding sequence is TGTGCCAGCAGCTTGGCGCGGGATTTTATGTCAGATACGCAGTATTTT. The V gene is TRBV5-4, the J gene TRBJ2-3, with D perhaps TRBD2 (6 bases). The CDR3 extends over 16 amino acids. V was clipped by 0 bases and J by 4 bases, with 15 bases between them. The germline gives CDR1 SGHNT, CDR2 YYREEE (reference sequence). The full variable domain, with the rest looked up from reference TRBV5-4 and TRBJ2-3, is ETGVTQSPTHLIKTRGQQVTLRCSSQSGHNTVSWYQQALGQGPQFIFQYYREEENGRGNFPPRFSGLQFPNYSSELNVNALELDDSALYLCASSLARDFMSDTQYFGPGTRLTVL.

The rearrangement joins TRBV28 to TRBJ1-5; tentatively, D is TRBD1 (5 bases). CDR1 is MDHEN, CDR2 SYDVKM, per germline. The CDR3 runs 14 residues. The V and J ends lost 6 bases and 6 bases respectively, with 15 bases between them. DNA for the CDR3: TGTGCCAGCAGGGTCGGGACTCGGGTTCAGCCCCAGCATTTT. This codes for CASRVGTRVQPQHF.

This chain connects TRBV6-2 or TRBV6-3 to TRBJ2-5; TRBD2 is a possible D gene (6 bases). V was clipped by 2 bases and J by 2 bases, with 9 bases between them. Germline V lookup: CDR1 MNHEY, CDR2 SVGEGT. The CDR3 runs 14 residues. Here the CDR3 reads CASSYRSGQETQYF. CDR3 DNA: TGTGCCAGCAGTTACAGGAGCGGGCAAGAGACCCAGTACTTC.

The V and J genes are TRBV5-1 and TRBJ2-3; 8 bases align to TRBD1. V shed 0 bases and J 4 bases; nucleotides not matched to a gene: 4. The CDR3 has 15 residues. Germline CDR1 reads SGHRS; CDR2 reads YFSETQ. The CDR3 loop reads CASSLVGRGPDTQYF. CDR3 coding DNA: TGCGCCAGCAGCTTGGTCGGCAGGGGGCCAGATACGCAGTATTTT.

The chain recombines TRBV5-6 with TRBJ2-2, with a tentative D call TRBD1 (6 bases). The CDR3 runs 16 residues. Germline CDR1 is SGHDT and CDR2 is YYEEEE. V gave up 4 bases and J gave up 2 bases, with 15 bases separating them. CDR3 sequence: CASSPGRTVNTGELFF. The CDR3 coding sequence is TGTGCCAGCAGCCCGGGACGGACAGTTAACACCGGGGAGCTGTTTTTT.

The chain joins TRBV6-4 to TRBJ2-1, with D maybe TRBD2 (6 bases). Trimming pared 2 bases from V and 6 bases from J, leaving 14 bases between. Germline V CDR1 and CDR2: MRHNA, SNTAGT. The CDR3 is made up of 15 amino acids. This CDR3 reads CASSDLGARGNEQFF. DNA of the CDR3: TGTGCCAGCAGTGACCTCGGGGCGCGGGGCAATGAGCAGTTCTTC.

The chain couples TRBV6-5 to TRBJ2-3; 10 nucleotides agree with TRBD2. The CDR3 consists of 14 residues. The ends lost 11 bases at V and 10 bases at J; junction bases unmatched: 15. Germline lookup yields CDR1 MNHEY and CDR2 SVGAGI. The CDR3, as DNA: TGTGCCGCGGCCCCAGCTAGCGGGAGTCGTGCGCAGTATTTT. It is translated as CAAAPASGSRAQYF.

The rearrangement joins TRBV19 to TRBJ1-3, with D uncertain. The CDR3 extends over 14 amino acids. V lost 11 bases, J lost 0 bases, and 14 bases lay in between. Looked up from germline, CDR1 is LNHDA and CDR2 is SQIVND (reference sequence). In nucleotides, the CDR3 is TGTGCCTCCCGCGCGGGTAGCTCTGGAAACACCATATATTTT. Protein sequence: CASRAGSSGNTIYF.

The CDR3 sequence is CASRGAGGRDQETQYF. The CDR3 nucleotides are TGTGCCAGTAGAGGAGCGGGAGGGCGAGATCAAGAGACCCAGTACTTC. The rearrangement uses TRBV19 and TRBJ2-5; 10 bases line up with TRBD2. The germline V gene has CDR1 LNHDA and CDR2 SQIVND (reference sequence). Losses at the gene ends were 6 bases for V and 2 bases for J; bases not matched to a gene: 9. CDR3 size: 16 residues.

The table lists this clone with a count of one. The chain employs TRBV30 and TRBJ1-6; TRBD1 might be the D (6 bases). The V gene's germline CDR1 is GTSNPN and CDR2 SVGIG (reference sequence). The length of the CDR3 is 13 residues. The V and J ends lost 3 bases and 10 bases respectively, with 13 bases between them. CDR3 sequence reads: CAWSGGGGSPLHF. For the CDR3, the DNA is TGTGCCTGGAGCGGCGGTGGGGGCTCACCCCTCCACTTT.

This clone has more than one count but fewer than ten. The chain joins TRBV2 to TRBJ1-5; D not resolved. The CDR3 is 14 residues long. V was shortened by 2 bases and J by 4 bases, with 9 bases between the two germline ends. Germline CDR1 reads SNHLY; CDR2 reads FYNNEI. CDR3 region: CASSEWEPNQPQHF. In DNA, the CDR3 is TGTGCCAGCAGTGAATGGGAGCCGAATCAGCCCCAGCATTTT.

The sample holds a few counts of this clone. The CDR3 DNA sequence: TGTGCCAGCAGTTACCGCCCGGACATAATGGACTACGAGCAGTACTTC. Translated: CASSYRPDIMDYEQYF. The chain has TRBV6-6 and TRBJ2-7; a weak D match, TRBD1 (5 bases). Germline lookup yields CDR1 MNHNY and CDR2 SVGAGI (reference sequence). This CDR3 is built from 16 residues. Trimming cost V 2 bases and J 3 bases, with 17 bases left between them.

This chain links TRBV5-4 with TRBJ1-3; D is unclear. Trimming cost V 0 bases and J 0 bases, with 16 bases left between them. Germline CDR1 SGHNT, CDR2 YYREEE (reference sequence). The CDR3 spans 18 residues. The CDR3 DNA reads as TGTGCCAGCAGCTTGGGAACCTCGGGGAGCGCCTCTGGAAACACCATATATTTT. Its protein product is CASSLGTSGSASGNTIYF. Drawing the rest from reference TRBV5-4 and TRBJ1-3, the complete variable domain is ETGVTQSPTHLIKTRGQQVTLRCSSQSGHNTVSWYQQALGQGPQFIFQYYREEENGRGNFPPRFSGLQFPNYSSELNVNALELDDSALYLCASSLGTSGSASGNTIYFGEGSWLTVV.